This TCR beta chain came from a study of blood T cell repertoires in COVID-19. The CDR3 extends over 16 amino acids. Germline values: CDR1 MNHNS, CDR2 SASEGT. With 3 bases removed from V and 5 bases from J, the gap between germline ends came to 17 bases. Per the authors' pipeline: Estimation of nucleated cell counts relied on the amplification of reference gene primers. Only in-frame clones appear in the TCRdb table, and some are missing; sequencing was by immunoSEQ multiplex PCR. The DNA was the basis for D and trimming; V, J and clone size are from that table. This sample yields about 81,000 clones, of which about 80% are seen a single time; roughly 14% belongs to the top ten.

Sequenced sample: peripheral blood. The chain has TRBV6-1 and TRBJ1-5; D is perhaps TRBD1 (5 bases). This clonotype originated in a human donor in a cohort sampled during active COVID-19. CDR3 region: CASSEGPGVRDQPQHF. CDR3 coding DNA: TGTGCCAGCAGTGAGGGGCCGGGGGTCCGCGATCAGCCCCAGCATTTT.